This T cell receptor beta chain appears in the sequencing data of a study of T cell responses to AZD1222 COVID-19 vaccine. Points from the study as a whole: The study found vaccine-associated CD4 TCRs spanning spike, dominant at 160-218 and 743-854. Per reports, nearly half of all spike-specific TCRs target regions that are unmutated in variants. Sampling captured repertoires only after the peak T cell response.

Germline-derived CDR1 and CDR2 are GTSNPN and SVGIG (reference sequence). This CDR3 is built from 13 residues. Trimming left V 2 bases short and J 4 bases short, with 12 bases between. Both about-4-week and about-12-week second-dose recipients were combined. This clone occurred once. What it recognizes is unknown. Clones were read by immunoSEQ multiplex PCR, and TCRdb kept only the in-frame ones, dropping some. This sample has about 93,000 clones, with around 91% found just once. Specimen: peripheral blood, collected 28 days after the second AZD1222 dose. The chain uses TRBV30 and TRBJ2-7; tentatively, D is TRBD2 (6 bases). The clonotype originates from an adult who received the AZD1222 COVID-19 vaccine. CDR3 nucleotide sequence: TGTGCCTGGAGTAGCGGGCCGGGGTACGAGCAGTACTTC. It is translated as CAWSSGPGYEQYF.